The 30 T cell receptor beta chains given below trace back to one sample, sequenced in a study of blood T cell repertoires in COVID-19. The repertoire was sequenced with immunoSEQ multiplex PCR; TCRdb's copy has only in-frame clones and lacks some. The data show fewer than 350,000 clones, about 88% seen once. The specimen was peripheral blood. The receptors were sampled from a woman aged 65 to 85 with COVID-19, enrolled during active disease.

The rearrangement links TRBV6-1 to TRBJ1-2; the D is unclear. V was trimmed by 7 bases and J by 0 bases, leaving 9 bases between them. This CDR3 has 13 amino acids. The germline V gene has CDR1 MNHNS and CDR2 SASEGT. The CDR3 sequence: CASTPLANYGYTF. The CDR3 DNA follows: TGTGCCAGCACTCCCCTCGCTAACTATGGCTACACCTTC.

With regard to this clone: Other nucleotide sequences from this sample produce the same CDR3. The chain is built from TRBV5-1 and TRBJ1-6; D unresolved. V was cut by 1 base and J by 3 bases, with 5 bases left in between. CDR1 is SGHRS, CDR2 YFSETQ, per germline. The CDR3 runs to 14 residues. CDR3 sequence: CASSLSGYNSPLHF. The CDR3 DNA sequence: TGCGCCAGCAGCTTGTCAGGCTATAATTCACCCCTCCACTTT.

This chain joins TRBV7-9 and TRBJ1-1; TRBD1 matches at 9 bases. V was pared by 3 bases and J by 6 bases, with 11 bases of the junction left unmatched. This CDR3 has 16 amino acids. Germline CDR1 SEHNR, CDR2 FQNEAQ (reference sequence). The CDR3 region is CASSFLRTGERSEAFF. The CDR3 bases are TGTGCCAGCAGCTTTTTACGGACAGGGGAAAGGTCTGAAGCTTTCTTT.

This clone was seen a few times. In DNA form, the CDR3 reads TGCGCCAGCAGCCAACCCGGGACTAGAATCTCGCAGTTCTTC. Protein: CASSQPGTRISQFF. The rearrangement links TRBV4-1 to TRBJ2-1, with 8 bases fitting TRBD2. The length of the CDR3 is 14 residues. Germline V gives CDR1 MGHRA, CDR2 YSYEKL. Trimming cost V 2 bases and J 12 bases; bases outside gene matches: 9.

The rearrangement links TRBV4-3 to TRBJ1-2; D unresolved. Germline loops: CDR1 LGHNA, CDR2 YSLEER. V lost 0 bases, J lost 0 bases, and 8 bases lay in between. This CDR3 contains 15 residues. The CDR3 DNA sequence: TGCGCCAGCAGCCAAGACTCGGTATCTAACTATGGCTACACCTTC. Its translation is CASSQDSVSNYGYTF.

The J gene is TRBJ2-3, the V gene TRBV2; 8 nucleotides agree with TRBD2. Germline V gene sequence: CDR1 SNHLY, CDR2 FYNNEI. V was clipped by 4 bases and J by 6 bases; unmatched bases: 9. CDR3 length: 15 residues. CDR3 in amino acids: CASSVVSGGRDTQYF. Written as DNA, the CDR3 is TGTGCCAGCAGTGTGGTGTCGGGGGGGCGGGATACGCAGTATTTT.

The V gene is TRBV7-9, the J gene TRBJ1-1, with 7 bases lining up with TRBD1. CDR1 is SEHNR, CDR2 FQNEAQ, per germline (reference sequence). V lost 5 bases, J lost 6 bases, and 15 bases stayed unmatched. CDR3 length equals 16 residues. CDR3 DNA: TGTGCCAGCAGCCCACACCGCTACAGGGGCACGCCTGAAGCTTTCTTT. This sequence encodes CASSPHRYRGTPEAFF. Together with reference TRBV7-9 and TRBJ1-1, the CDR3 gives the full variable domain: DTGVSQNPRHKITKRGQNVTFRCDPISEHNRLYWYRQTLGQGPEFLTYFQNEAQLEKSRLLSDRFSAERPKGSFSTLEIQRTEQGDSAMYLCASSPHRYRGTPEAFFGQGTRLTVV.

The chain employs TRBV3-1 (or the pseudogene TRBV3-2) and TRBJ1-3, with D possibly TRBD1 on 6 matching bases. Germline V lookup: CDR1 LGHDT, CDR2 YNNKEL (reference sequence). The CDR3 sequence is 14 residues long. The V end was cut by 5 bases, the J end by 9 bases, with 17 bases between. CDR3 loop: CASSSTGGAPTIYF. The DNA of the CDR3 is TGTGCCAGCAGCTCTACGGGGGGCGCGCCCACCATATATTTT.

The V gene is TRBV29-1, the J gene TRBJ2-3, with TRBD2 as a possible D gene (6 bases). In germline, CDR1 is SQVTM, CDR2 ANQGSEA. The CDR3 covers 14 residues. Trimming shortened V by 6 bases and J by 1 base, and 14 bases separated the two germline ends. CDR3: CSVPVGGGTDTQYF. As DNA, the CDR3 is TGCAGCGTCCCCGTCGGGGGAGGCACAGATACGCAGTATTTT.

The rearrangement links TRBV19 to TRBJ1-4; tentative D call: TRBD1 (6 bases). The germline V gene has CDR1 LNHDA and CDR2 SQIVND (reference sequence). The CDR3 contains 15 residues. V shed 5 bases and J shed 0 bases, with 10 bases lying between them. In DNA, the CDR3 is TGTGCCAGTAGTCAGGGGAGTGCAACTAATGAAAAACTGTTTTTT. Translated, it gives CASSQGSATNEKLFF.

This sequence joins TRBV6-2 or TRBV6-3 and TRBJ2-7; 7 nucleotides agree with TRBD2. After removal of 6 bases from V and 3 bases from J, the junction contained 8 bases not matched to a gene. The germline V gene has CDR1 MNHEY and CDR2 SVGEGT. The length of the CDR3 is 14 residues. CDR3 residues: CASSSGGTVYEQYF. DNA of the CDR3: TGTGCCAGCAGCTCCGGGGGGACGGTCTACGAGCAGTACTTC.

This clone has a count of ten or more. This sample also contains other DNA sequences that code for the same CDR3. This rearrangement joins TRBV7-9 to TRBJ2-7, with 9 bases fitting TRBD2. Germline lookup yields CDR1 SEHNR and CDR2 FQNEAQ (reference sequence). The J segment lost 4 bases and the V segment lost 3 bases, leaving 1 base of the junction unmatched. The CDR3 has 13 amino acids. The DNA of the CDR3 is TGTGCCAGCAGCTTTCTAGCGGGGTACGAGCAGTACTTC. This translates into CASSFLAGYEQYF.

The chain carries TRBV7-3 and TRBJ2-7, with a weak D call TRBD1 (5 bases). The V end lost 6 bases, the J end lost 1 base, and 10 bases lay between the germline ends. CDR3 length equals 13 residues. Per the germline V gene, CDR1 is SGHTA and CDR2 is FQGTGA. The CDR3 DNA sequence: TGTGCCAGCAGGCTTCAGGGATCCTACGAGCAGTACTTC. Translated: CASRLQGSYEQYF.

V is TRBV5-6 and J is TRBJ1-2; D unresolved. The CDR3 totals 14 residues. CDR1 is SGHDT, CDR2 YYEEEE, per germline. Trimming pared 0 bases from V and 4 bases from J, leaving 10 bases between. The DNA of the CDR3 is TGTGCCAGCAGCTTGGACAGAAGCCCCTATGGCTACACCTTC. Amino acids: CASSLDRSPYGYTF. Supplemented by reference TRBV5-6 and TRBJ1-2, the full variable domain reads DAGVTQSPTHLIKTRGQQVTLRCSPKSGHDTVSWYQQALGQGPQFIFQYYEEEERQRGNFPDRFSGHQFPNYSSELNVNALLLGDSALYLCASSLDRSPYGYTFGSGTRLTVV.

V is TRBV12-3 or TRBV12-4 and J is TRBJ1-5; TRBD1 agrees at 9 bases. With V trimmed by 5 bases and J by 9 bases, 5 bases remained unmatched. The CDR3 is 13 residues long. In DNA form, the CDR3 reads TGTGCCAGCAGTACAGGGGGCGCAGGGCCCCAGCATTTT. This codes for CASSTGGAGPQHF.

This chain links TRBV18 with TRBJ1-1; D unresolved. The V end was cut by 0 bases, the J end by 6 bases, with 11 bases between. The CDR3 spans 14 residues. Per germline, CDR1 KGHSH and CDR2 LQKENI. The CDR3 region has the DNA TGTGCCAGCTCACCACCGATATCTGGAGCTGAAGCTTTCTTT. The encoded protein is CASSPPISGAEAFF.

The V and J genes are TRBV24-1 and TRBJ2-1; 8 bases fit TRBD1. The V gene's germline CDR1 is KGHDR and CDR2 SFDVKD. CDR3 length equals 17 residues. With V trimmed by 2 bases and J by 4 bases, 9 bases remained unmatched. The CDR3 DNA is TGTGCCACCAGTGATTCCACCGGGACAGGCGTTTACAATGAGCAGTTCTTC. Translated: CATSDSTGTGVYNEQFF.

This clone was detected once. This chain joins TRBV5-6 and TRBJ1-1, with D hard to call. This CDR3 spans 17 amino acids. Germline V gives CDR1 SGHDT, CDR2 YYEEEE. Trimming cost V 1 base and J 0 bases, with 16 bases left between them. CDR3 coding DNA: TGTGCCAGCAGCTTGAATTTCGCTGCCTATTTGAACACTGAAGCTTTCTTT. It is translated as CASSLNFAAYLNTEAFF. The full variable domain, completed using reference TRBV5-6 and TRBJ1-1, is DAGVTQSPTHLIKTRGQQVTLRCSPKSGHDTVSWYQQALGQGPQFIFQYYEEEERQRGNFPDRFSGHQFPNYSSELNVNALLLGDSALYLCASSLNFAAYLNTEAFFGQGTRLTVV.

The chain links TRBV10-3 to TRBJ1-2, with 7 bases lining up with TRBD1. Germline CDR1 is ENHRY and CDR2 is SYGVKD. The CDR3 sequence is 13 residues long. The trim removed 7 bases at V and 6 bases at J, leaving 8 bases unmatched. The CDR3 here is CAITEPGGDGYTF. CDR3 sequence (DNA): TGTGCCATCACGGAGCCAGGGGGAGATGGCTACACCTTC.

The chain combines TRBV10-1 with TRBJ2-2; D might be TRBD2 (7 bases). The V end was cut by 7 bases, the J end by 3 bases, with 18 bases between. The CDR3 is 16 amino acids. Germline assignment: CDR1 WNHNN and CDR2 SYGVQD (reference sequence). The CDR3 DNA reads as TGCGCCAGCACCAACAGTCGGGGGGCCGACACCGGGGAGCTGTTTTTT. It is translated as CASTNSRGADTGELFF.

The rearrangement uses TRBV6-2 or TRBV6-3 and TRBJ2-7; 9 bases are a match to TRBD1. The CDR3 length is 14 residues. CDR1 and CDR2 from the germline V gene are MNHEY and SVGEGT. Losses at the gene ends were 2 bases for V and 5 bases for J; bases not matched to a gene: 4. The CDR3 loop reads CASSYRDRAHEQYF. The CDR3 region has the DNA TGTGCCAGCAGTTACCGGGACAGGGCCCACGAGCAGTACTTC.

The rearrangement links TRBV10-3 to TRBJ1-1, with TRBD1 identical over 8 bases. This CDR3 has 14 amino acids. The germline gives CDR1 ENHRY, CDR2 SYGVKD. The junction had 5 bases not matched to a gene; V was cut back by 7 bases and J by 1 base. The CDR3 protein is CAINPDRENTEAFF. CDR3 DNA sequence: TGTGCCATCAATCCGGACAGGGAGAACACTGAAGCTTTCTTT.

This sequence joins TRBV18 and TRBJ1-1, with no clear D. The germline V gene encodes CDR1 KGHSH and CDR2 LQKENI. This CDR3 contains 12 residues. Trimming cost V 5 bases and J 8 bases, with 12 bases left between them. CDR3 nucleotides: TGTGCCAGCTCAACGGCCCGACAAGAAGCTTTCTTT. It codes for CASSTARQEAFF.

The chain joins TRBV19 to TRBJ2-7; D unclear. Germline V CDR1 and CDR2: LNHDA, SQIVND (reference sequence). The ends were cut back, 7 bases at V and 4 bases at J, with 11 bases in the middle. CDR3 size: 12 residues. The CDR3 coding sequence is TGTGCCAGTATGGGCAGAAGTTACGAGCAGTACTTC. This translates into CASMGRSYEQYF.

The V call is TRBV3-1 (or the pseudogene TRBV3-2), the J call TRBJ1-2; 9 bases match TRBD1. CDR1 and CDR2 (germline): LGHDT, YNNKEL (reference sequence). The CDR3 is 14 amino acids. Losses at the gene ends were 4 bases for V and 7 bases for J; bases not matched to a gene: 7. CDR3 region: CASSRTGGAGGYTF. In DNA form, the CDR3 reads TGTGCCAGCAGCCGTACAGGGGGCGCAGGTGGCTACACCTTC.

The chain couples TRBV19 to TRBJ2-3; 15 bases match TRBD2. The V and J ends lost 5 bases and 6 bases, in that order; junction bases with no gene match: 9. The CDR3 runs 17 residues. Germline V gene sequence: CDR1 LNHDA, CDR2 SQIVND (reference sequence). CDR3 DNA: TGTGCCAGTAGTTACCGGACTAGCGGGGGGGCCACGGATACGCAGTATTTT. Amino acid sequence: CASSYRTSGGATDTQYF.

Turning to this clone: Within the sample, other DNA sequences also encode this same CDR3. This chain links TRBV7-2 with TRBJ2-7, with TRBD2 as a possible D gene (6 bases). CDR1 is SGHTA, CDR2 FQGNSA, per germline. CDR3 length equals 13 residues. V gave up 3 bases and J gave up 2 bases, with 8 bases separating them. The CDR3, as DNA: TGTGCCAGCAGCTTGGCGGGGACCTACGAGCAGTACTTC. It yields the protein CASSLAGTYEQYF. Based on the CDR3 plus reference TRBV7-2 and TRBJ2-7, the full variable domain is GAGVSQSPSNKVTEKGKDVELRCDPISGHTALYWYRQSLGQGLEFLIYFQGNSAPDKSGLPSDRFSAERTGGSVSTLTIQRTQQEDSAVYLCASSLAGTYEQYFGPGTRLTVT.

This rearrangement joins TRBV12-5 to TRBJ2-3; 8 positions agree with TRBD2. Germline lookup yields CDR1 LGHNT and CDR2 FRNRAP. The CDR3 is made up of 18 amino acids. The trim removed 0 bases at V and 2 bases at J, leaving 10 bases unmatched. The CDR3 nucleotides are TGTGCTAGTGGTTTGGTACCCGACGGGGGGGTACACACAGATACGCAGTATTTT. Protein sequence: CASGLVPDGGVHTDTQYF. Using reference TRBV12-5 and TRBJ2-3 for the parts outside the CDR3, the full variable domain is DARVTQTPRHKVTEMGQEVTMRCQPILGHNTVFWYRQTMMQGLELLAYFRNRAPLDDSGMPKDRFSAEMPDATLATLKIQPSEPRDSAVYFCASGLVPDGGVHTDTQYFGPGTRLTVL.

This clone has more than one count but fewer than ten. The V and J genes are TRBV6-5 and TRBJ1-1; the match to TRBD1 covers 8 bases. This CDR3 contains 14 residues. Germline trimming cut 10 bases from V and 6 bases from J; bases unmatched to any gene: 13. Germline CDR1 reads MNHEY; CDR2 reads SVGAGI. CDR3 DNA sequence: TGTGCCACCTACTATAGGACAGGGTCGGCTGAAGCTTTCTTT. Amino acid sequence: CATYYRTGSAEAFF.

V gene TRBV2 combines with J gene TRBJ1-5; the D gene is possibly TRBD1 (5 bases). Trimming pared 4 bases from V and 7 bases from J, leaving 14 bases between. Germline lookup yields CDR1 SNHLY and CDR2 FYNNEI. CDR3 length: 14 amino acids. The CDR3 DNA sequence: TGTGCCAGCAGTGCGGGACTTCAGGGCCAGCCCCAGCATTTT. It specifies CASSAGLQGQPQHF.